This is a list of T cell receptor beta chains from one sample in a study of cytomegalovirus exposure and HLA in healthy donors. Here immunoSEQ multiplex PCR was the method, and the copy in TCRdb shows in-frame clones only, minus some. Of over 85,000 clones in the sample, roughly three quarters were seen once. What was sequenced was PBMCs. Receptors originate from a male donor in good health and CMV-seropositive. Both conserved end residues are trimmed from each CDR3. Expanded clones are given a class, and other clones once, few, many or no size at all.

TRBJ2-7	TRBV4-1	NA	ASSQEPSGSYEQY
TRBJ2-7	TRBV19	NA	ATAAGGTYEQY
TRBJ2-1	TRBV19	NA	ASSSSGTPQQF
TRBJ2-7	TRBV7-8	NA	ASGPGTGTNEQY
TRBJ2-1	TRBV7-2	NA	ASSPRAGYNEQF
TRBJ2-7	TRBV5-8	NA	ASSLRGQGTGGRRNEQY
TRBJ1-5	TRBV28	NA	ASSSTETPSSYSNQPQH
TRBJ2-1	TRBV10-3	NA	ASSPLAGEYNEQF
TRBJ1-1	TRBV6-5	NA	ASSSGRGDTEAF
TRBJ2-5	TRBV6-6	NA	ASSSGRETQY
TRBJ2-1	TRBV29-1	many	SVLTSGSREQF
TRBJ2-4	TRBV6-5	NA	ASSYGPQLAKNIQY
TRBJ2-2	TRBV7-9	NA	ASSLGLAGTGELF
TRBJ1-1	TRBV20-1	NA	SAAHRELAF
TRBJ2-5	TRBV6-5	NA	ASRDSDQETQY
TRBJ1-2	TRBV5-1	NA	ASKTNYGYT
TRBJ1-1	TRBV6-1	NA	ASSESDTEAF
TRBJ1-5	TRBV21-1	NA	ASSKGHR
TRBJ2-1	TRBV18	few	ASSSTSDNEQF
TRBJ2-7	TRBV19	NA	ASSPIIGQGNEQY
TRBJ1-1	TRBV19	NA	ATEDRTNTEAF
TRBJ1-5	TRBV6-5	few	ASSSGLSNQPQH
TRBJ2-7	TRBV6-1	few	ASERQGSYEQY
TRBJ2-7	TRBV28	NA	ASSSTTGTPLEQY
TRBJ2-3	TRBV5-1	NA	ASSLAGTPGADTQY
TRBJ2-7	TRBV7-3	NA	ASSLNSGEYEQY
TRBJ2-2	TRBV11-2	once	ASSPGISVNTGELF
TRBJ2-3	TRBV21-1	NA	ASSTTGCTDTQY
TRBJ2-7	TRBV5-1	NA	ASSLVGEGVYEQY
TRBJ2-2	TRBV6-6	large	ASSYQTRGGELF
TRBJ2-2	TRBV7-2	once	ASSLAGGPAGELF
TRBJ2-5	TRBV30	NA	AWTVGTSGGQETQY
TRBJ2-7	TRBV5-1	NA	ASSLGSGSYEQY
TRBJ2-4	TRBV19	NA	ASSSGLAGIAKNIQY
TRBJ1-5	TRBV6-5	NA	ASSSDPGLRGH
TRBJ2-5	TRBV7-9	once	AARLGAAETQY
TRBJ2-3	TRBV2	few	ASRGPGGYFTDTQY
TRBJ2-5	TRBV4-3	NA	ASSQGVGQGRETQY
TRBJ2-7	TRBV29-1	NA	SVEAFEGGSVYEQY
TRBJ1-2	TRBV7-9	once	ASSSMLSTQEDNYGYT
TRBJ1-3	TRBV15	NA	ATSRIRLGAGNTIY
TRBJ2-6	TRBV5-1	NA	ASSARGVLSGANGLT
NA	TRBV6-5	NA	ASLEGPGADEQY
TRBJ1-4	TRBV7-9	NA	ASSLDGRRATNEKLF
TRBJ2-7	TRBV4-2	NA	ASSQDQGRGNEQY
TRBJ1-2	TRBV29-1	NA	SVATTGQGNYGYT
TRBJ2-1	TRBV7-9	few	ASSLPLRLAGGRNEQF
TRBJ2-7	TRBV4-1	NA	ASSQEAGVYEQY
TRBJ1-2	TRBV28	NA	ASSLGADGYT
TRBJ2-4	TRBV9	NA	ASSATGTSGRNSQY
TRBJ1-2	TRBV7-8	few	ASSPQAGAEYGYT
TRBJ2-1	TRBV29-1	NA	SVVGGASGSSSYNEQF
NA	TRBV4-3	few	ASSQEIRYEQY